Listed below are T cell receptor beta chains from one sample, sequenced in a study of blood T cell repertoires in COVID-19. The protocol was immunoSEQ multiplex PCR, while the TCRdb copy is restricted to in-frame clones and leaves out a portion. The sample consists of under 200,000 clones, approximately 82% of them appearing once. Sample: PBMCs or T cells enriched from blood (not recorded which). The source is a woman aged 60-75 years with acute COVID-19. Each CDR3 is given with its conserved first and last residue. The order of the fields is J gene, CDR3 length, clone size, D gene, V gene, CDR3 DNA, CDR3 protein. A D gene is named only where the DNA matches it firmly. The listing skips clone size in some rows; elsewhere it reads once, few, many or a size class.

TRBJ1-2	11	-	-	TRBV6-5	TGTGCCAGCGGGAGCCTCTATGGCTACACCTTC	CASGSLYGYTF
TRBJ1-1	14	-	-	TRBV9	TGTGCCAGCAGCGTCGATGGCAGCGACACTGAAGCTTTCTTT	CASSVDGSDTEAFF
TRBJ1-1	18	few	-	TRBV27	TGTGCCAGCATCAACCGGGGGGTATTCCCCGTGAAGAACACTGAAGCTTTCTTT	CASINRGVFPVKNTEAFF
TRBJ1-2	13	-	-	TRBV9	TGTGCCAGCAGCGTAGTCTCGACAGGTGGCTACACCTTC	CASSVVSTGGYTF
TRBJ1-2	14	-	-	TRBV7-2	TGTGCCAGCAGCTTTCCGGGACAACTATCCATCTACACCTTC	CASSFPGQLSIYTF
TRBJ1-5	16	once	-	TRBV24-1	TGTGCCACCAGTGATGTTAACGACAGGTTCGATCAGCCCCAGCATTTT	CATSDVNDRFDQPQHF
TRBJ1-2	13	-	-	TRBV11-2	TGTGCCAGCAGCTTACTACAGGGAGGGGGCTACACCTTC	CASSLLQGGGYTF
TRBJ2-2	15	-	-	TRBV24-1	TGTGCCACCCGGTTTGGAGGGAGAATGACCGGGGAGCTGTTTTTT	CATRFGGRMTGELFF
TRBJ2-5	16	-	TRBD1	TRBV11-2	TGTGCCAGCAACGCAAATATCGGACAGGGGCAAGAGATCCAGTACTTC	CASNANIGQGQEIQYF
TRBJ1-5	15	-	TRBD1	TRBV29-1	TGCAGCGTGGGGGCAGGGGGCGGGAGCAATCAGCCCCAGCATTTT	CSVGAGGGSNQPQHF
TRBJ1-5	13	-	-	TRBV7-9	TGTGCCAGCAGCCAAACAGGGAATCAGCCCCAGCATTTT	CASSQTGNQPQHF
TRBJ1-2	12	-	-	TRBV14	TGTGCCAGCAGCCCGGGGGGTCATGGCTACACCTTC	CASSPGGHGYTF
TRBJ2-2	14	-	-	TRBV5-4	TGTGCCAGCAGCTTGGGCGGAGACACCGGGGAGCTGTTTTTT	CASSLGGDTGELFF
TRBJ2-2	13	-	-	TRBV11-3	TGTGCCAGCAGCTTACGTAACACCGGGGAGCTGTTTTTT	CASSLRNTGELFF
TRBJ2-3	15	-	TRBD2	TRBV5-1	TGCGCCAGCAGCTTGGACGGGGACTACACAGATACGCAGTATTTT	CASSLDGDYTDTQYF
TRBJ1-4	15	-	TRBD1	TRBV7-6	TGTGCCAGCAGCTTAGCTGGAACAGGGGAGAGAAAACTGTTTTTT	CASSLAGTGERKLFF
TRBJ2-2	16	-	-	TRBV7-2	TGTGCCAGCAGCCTCCCCGGAGGAACGTCGACCGGGGAGCTGTTTTTT	CASSLPGGTSTGELFF
TRBJ1-5	16	-	TRBD1	TRBV3-1/TRBV3-2	TGTGCCAGCAGCCAGGGGACAGGAGATAGCAATCAGCCCCAGCATTTT	CASSQGTGDSNQPQHF
TRBJ2-5	14	few	TRBD2	TRBV19	TGTGCCAGTAGTATAGGTAGCGGGGGAGAGACCCAGTACTTC	CASSIGSGGETQYF
TRBJ1-2	13	-	TRBD1	TRBV7-8	TGTGCCAGCAGACGGGACAGGGGACCTGGCTACACCTTC	CASRRDRGPGYTF
TRBJ1-5	15	-	-	TRBV7-2	TGTGCCAGCAGACTTCAGGGGAATAGCAATCAGCCCCAGCATTTT	CASRLQGNSNQPQHF
TRBJ2-1	13	-	-	TRBV12-5	TGTGCTAGTGGGCGACTAGATTCGCGTGAGCAGTTCTTC	CASGRLDSREQFF
TRBJ2-5	15	-	TRBD2	TRBV9	TGTGCCAGCAGCGGGACTAGCGGGAGCGCAGAGACCCAGTACTTC	CASSGTSGSAETQYF
TRBJ2-2	16	once	-	TRBV5-1	TGCGCCAGCAGCTTGGGGGACACTTGGCGGACCGGGGAGCTGTTTTTT	CASSLGDTWRTGELFF
TRBJ1-2	17	-	-	TRBV4-1	TGCGCCAGCAGCCAAGCGGGGGGCCAGGTTTCAGGTCGGGGCTACACCTTC	CASSQAGGQVSGRGYTF
TRBJ1-5	13	-	TRBD1	TRBV6-2/TRBV6-3	TGTGCCAGCAGTTTAGGGGGCGACAGGGACCAGCATTTT	CASSLGGDRDQHF
TRBJ1-4	15	-	-	TRBV3-1/TRBV3-2	TGTGCCAGCAGCGGACCCGGGGCAACTAATGAAAAACTGTTTTTT	CASSGPGATNEKLFF
TRBJ1-2	14	many	TRBD1	TRBV11-2	TGTGCCAGCAGCGCCACACAGGGGGGGAGTGGCTACACCTTC	CASSATQGGSGYTF
TRBJ2-7	14	once	-	TRBV6-1	TGTGCCAGCAGTGAAGCGTCTACTCCCTACGAGCAGTACTTC	CASSEASTPYEQYF
TRBJ2-3	15	-	-	TRBV12-5	TGTGCTAGTGGTAAGGGGTATGCTAGCACAGATACGCAGTATTTT	CASGKGYASTDTQYF